Listed below are T cell receptor beta chains from one sample, sequenced in a study of cytomegalovirus exposure and HLA in healthy donors. Data came from immunoSEQ multiplex PCR; TCRdb stores just in-frame clones and leaves some out. Of some 180,000 clones listed, around 77% are singletons. The sample taken for sequencing was PBMCs. These receptors all come from a woman aged 25 to 39 in good health and CMV-seronegative. CDR3s include the opening cysteine and the closing phenylalanine or tryptophan. A D gene is named only where the DNA matches it firmly. Clone size is given for some rows only: seen once, a few or many times, or a class if the clone is expanded.

j_gene: TRBJ1-5
v_gene: TRBV5-5
abundance: -
d_gene: TRBD1
CDR3aa: CASSPIGQATIVNQPQHF
CDR3nt: TGTGCCAGCAGCCCGATAGGACAGGCGACAATCGTCAATCAGCCCCAGCATTTT

j_gene: TRBJ2-1
v_gene: TRBV4-1
abundance: few
d_gene: -
CDR3aa: CASSQERPWRDQQFF
CDR3nt: TGCGCCAGCAGCCAAGAAAGACCGTGGCGGGATCAGCAGTTCTTC

j_gene: TRBJ1-6
v_gene: TRBV5-3
abundance: -
d_gene: TRBD1
CDR3aa: CARSCGTGTNSPLHF
CDR3nt: TGTGCCAGAAGCTGTGGGACAGGGACTAATTCACCCCTCCACTTT

j_gene: TRBJ2-7
v_gene: TRBV27
abundance: few
d_gene: -
CDR3aa: CASRETGRRIYEQYF
CDR3nt: TGTGCCAGCAGAGAGACAGGACGAAGAATCTACGAGCAGTACTTC

j_gene: TRBJ1-4
v_gene: TRBV11-3
abundance: -
d_gene: TRBD1
CDR3aa: CASSLERRDRGNEKLFF
CDR3nt: TGTGCCAGCAGCTTGGAAAGAAGGGACAGGGGGAATGAAAAACTGTTTTTT

j_gene: TRBJ2-3
v_gene: TRBV19
abundance: once
d_gene: TRBD1
CDR3aa: CASSVGELTGVADTQYF
CDR3nt: TGTGCCAGTAGTGTCGGCGAATTGACAGGGGTTGCAGATACGCAGTATTTT

j_gene: TRBJ2-7
v_gene: TRBV10-3
abundance: -
d_gene: TRBD1
CDR3aa: CAISESVVGTADSYEQYF
CDR3nt: TGTGCCATCAGTGAGTCGGTCGTTGGGACAGCTGACTCCTACGAGCAGTACTTC

j_gene: TRBJ1-2
v_gene: TRBV15
abundance: -
d_gene: -
CDR3aa: CATSQVNYGYTF
CDR3nt: TGTGCCACTTCTCAGGTTAACTATGGCTACACCTTC

j_gene: TRBJ1-2
v_gene: TRBV5-4
abundance: few
d_gene: TRBD1
CDR3aa: CASSYALTGDYGYTF
CDR3nt: TGTGCCAGCAGCTACGCCCTTACAGGGGACTATGGCTACACCTTC

j_gene: TRBJ1-3
v_gene: TRBV5-6
abundance: -
d_gene: -
CDR3aa: CASSSPGHGHRNTIYF
CDR3nt: TGTGCCAGCAGCTCGCCGGGACACGGTCATCGAAACACCATATATTTT

j_gene: TRBJ2-1
v_gene: TRBV5-8
abundance: -
d_gene: -
CDR3aa: CASSLALLAVSSYNEQFF
CDR3nt: TGTGCCAGCAGCTTGGCTTTACTCGCGGTTAGCTCCTACAATGAGCAGTTCTTC

j_gene: TRBJ2-1
v_gene: TRBV5-1
abundance: -
d_gene: TRBD1
CDR3aa: CASSLGDRGDYNEQFF
CDR3nt: TGCGCCAGCAGCTTGGGGGACAGGGGAGATTACAATGAGCAGTTCTTC

j_gene: TRBJ2-2
v_gene: TRBV7-9
abundance: -
d_gene: -
CDR3aa: CASRTASTGELFF
CDR3nt: TGTGCCAGCAGGACTGCTAGCACCGGGGAGCTGTTTTTT

j_gene: TRBJ2-1
v_gene: TRBV28
abundance: -
d_gene: -
CDR3aa: CASSRQSTYNEQFF
CDR3nt: TGTGCCAGCAGTCGACAGTCCACCTACAATGAGCAGTTCTTC

j_gene: TRBJ1-2
v_gene: TRBV21-1
abundance: -
d_gene: -
CDR3aa: CASSKVVLIYGYTF
CDR3nt: TGTGCCAGCAGCAAAGTCGTATTAATCTATGGCTACACCTTC

j_gene: TRBJ2-1
v_gene: TRBV6-5
abundance: once
d_gene: -
CDR3aa: CASSYQDSYNEQFF
CDR3nt: TGTGCCAGCAGTTACCAGGACAGTTACAATGAGCAGTTCTTC

j_gene: TRBJ1-1
v_gene: TRBV19
abundance: -
d_gene: TRBD1
CDR3aa: CASRTGGSTEAFF
CDR3nt: TGTGCCAGTAGAACAGGGGGATCCACTGAAGCTTTCTTT

j_gene: TRBJ2-7
v_gene: TRBV4-2
abundance: -
d_gene: -
CDR3aa: CASSQDRGGYEQYF
CDR3nt: TGTGCCAGCAGCCAAGATCGTGGAGGCTACGAGCAGTACTTC

j_gene: TRBJ1-2
v_gene: TRBV28
abundance: -
d_gene: -
CDR3aa: CASSFLRGALGGYTF
CDR3nt: TGTGCCAGCAGTTTCCTCAGGGGCGCCCTCGGGGGCTACACCTTC

j_gene: TRBJ2-7
v_gene: TRBV2
abundance: -
d_gene: TRBD1
CDR3aa: CASSAVGDRGNEQYF
CDR3nt: TGTGCCAGCAGTGCTGTTGGGGACAGGGGCAACGAGCAGTACTTC

j_gene: TRBJ2-2
v_gene: TRBV10-3
abundance: -
d_gene: -
CDR3aa: CAISGGQSNTGELFF
CDR3nt: TGTGCCATCAGTGGCGGACAGTCGAACACCGGGGAGCTGTTTTTT

j_gene: TRBJ1-4
v_gene: TRBV30
abundance: few
d_gene: TRBD1
CDR3aa: CAWDEGTGGEKLFF
CDR3nt: TGTGCCTGGGATGAAGGGACAGGGGGCGAAAAACTGTTTTTT